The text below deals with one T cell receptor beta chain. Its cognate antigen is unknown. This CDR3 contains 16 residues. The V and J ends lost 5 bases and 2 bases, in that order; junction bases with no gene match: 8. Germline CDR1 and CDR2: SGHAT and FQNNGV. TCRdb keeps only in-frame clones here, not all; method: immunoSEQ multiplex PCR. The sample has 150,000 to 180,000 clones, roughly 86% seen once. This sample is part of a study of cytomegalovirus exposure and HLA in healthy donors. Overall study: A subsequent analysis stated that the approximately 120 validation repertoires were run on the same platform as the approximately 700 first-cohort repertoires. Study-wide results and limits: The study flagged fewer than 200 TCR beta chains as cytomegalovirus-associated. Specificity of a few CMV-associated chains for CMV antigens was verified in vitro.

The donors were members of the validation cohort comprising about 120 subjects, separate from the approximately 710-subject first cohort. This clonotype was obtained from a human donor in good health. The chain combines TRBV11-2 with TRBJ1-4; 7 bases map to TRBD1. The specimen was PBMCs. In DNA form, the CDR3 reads TGTGCCAGCAGCCCTATCTCGGGACAGACTAATGAAAAACTGTTTTTT. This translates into CASSPISGQTNEKLFF.